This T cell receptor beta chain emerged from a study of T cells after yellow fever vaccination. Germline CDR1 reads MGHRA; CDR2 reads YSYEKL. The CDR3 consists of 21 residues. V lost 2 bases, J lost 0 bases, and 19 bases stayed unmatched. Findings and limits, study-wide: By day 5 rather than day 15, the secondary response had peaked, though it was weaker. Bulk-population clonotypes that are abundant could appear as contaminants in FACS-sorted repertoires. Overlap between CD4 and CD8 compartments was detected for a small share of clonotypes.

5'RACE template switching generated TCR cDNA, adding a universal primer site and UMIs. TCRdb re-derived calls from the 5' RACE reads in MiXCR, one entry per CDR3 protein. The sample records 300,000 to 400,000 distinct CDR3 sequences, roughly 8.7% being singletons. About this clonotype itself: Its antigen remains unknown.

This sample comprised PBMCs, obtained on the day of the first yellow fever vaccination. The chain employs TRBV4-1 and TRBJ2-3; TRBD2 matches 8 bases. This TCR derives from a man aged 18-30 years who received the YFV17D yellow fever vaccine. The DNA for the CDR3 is TGCGCCAGCAGCCAAAGAGAAGTGAGCGGGGGACCCTCCTATAGCACAGATACGCAGTATTTT. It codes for CASSQREVSGGPSYSTDTQYF.